This T cell receptor beta chain was recovered during a study of cytomegalovirus exposure and HLA in healthy donors (dated by TCRdb to 2016 to 2017). Turning to the overall study: An earlier analysis of approximately 640 of the donors reported about 250 Gb of sequence data and more than 90 million unique TCR beta sequences from 150 million to 200 million T cells. An early release that covered around 590 HLA-typed donors contained about 300 gigabases of sequencing data and 85 million to 100 million unique TCR sequences. Of the roughly 400 genotyped donors, 65% to 90% fell in the genetic ancestry cluster associated with self-reported Caucasian donors. The aim of the study was to test whether cataloging public T cell receptors could identify signatures of past pathogen exposure. The study used immunosequencing to profile the T cell repertoires of under 700 subjects and linked those repertoires to cytomegalovirus serostatus. Besides the first cohort of 666 subjects, a separate validation cohort made up of roughly 120 different subjects was used. High-throughput TCR immunosequencing, statistical association of individual TCRs with disease status, and machine learning were combined to predict cytomegalovirus infection status. A later analysis re-examined previously published TCR beta repertoires from about 670 donors and added high-resolution HLA genotyping to investigate patterns of TCR occurrence. Rather than drawing on any new phenotypic data, the later analysis identified candidate immune exposures from TCR beta sequences and the way those sequences occurred across donors. An earlier analysis of approximately 630 of the donors applied high-throughput TCR beta sequencing to assess whether each TCR beta V gene segment acted as functional or pseudogenic. Donor age, sex, ethnicity and CMV serostatus were compiled together with the repertoire data. A later genetic analysis took genome-wide SNP genotypes for about 60% of the roughly 670 donors and used that subset as a discovery cohort. Every repertoire in the discovery cohort had been generated on one and the same sequencing platform. HLA typing included class I and class II loci at four-digit resolution. Typing coverage varied by locus: roughly 629-640 donors for A, B, C, DRB1 and DQB1; more than 500 for DQA1; around 570 for DPA1; 450 to 480 for DPB1. Roughly 5 DR-DQ haplotypes were treated as single units for association and clustering because of strong linkage in the cohort. On average, roughly 240,000 unique TCR beta nucleotide sequences were sequenced per donor among some 430 genotyped donors of the cohort, with roughly 19% of those sequences being non-productive.

Overall study outcomes, separate from this receptor: Because counts were too low, roughly 18 rarely observed V segments, including chromosome 9 orphons, were left out of the earlier analysis of a few hundred of the donors. A cluster of highly shared sequence variants was judged likely to be a technical artifact of the sequencing pipeline. Across donors, most TCR sequences were observed very rarely, whereas some public TCRs were present in many individuals. Three of the identified cytomegalovirus-associated TCR beta chains were confirmed in vitro to be specific for cytomegalovirus antigens. In the study, about 150 TCR beta chains were listed as associated with cytomegalovirus. In this cohort, only TCR beta chains were sequenced, and detectable features were limited by the absence of alpha or paired-chain data. Because HLA typing was missing for some donors at each locus, association tests included only the typed subset. A further reported finding was that TCR beta sequences accurately predicted the HLA-A and HLA-B alleles for most subjects in the first cohort. Compared with equally common non-associated chains, HLA-associated TCR beta chains in a later analysis were more clonally expanded and had lower generation probabilities. Some IMGT-functional V segments, including TRBV6-2 and TRBV6-3, could not be distinguished by the 87-base-pair reads and were therefore excluded. In both the original and validation cohorts, the classifier was reported to diagnose cytomegalovirus status with high specificity and sensitivity. An association between a missense DCLRE1C variant and V-gene and J-gene trimming of TCR beta chains was found in a later genetic analysis and replicated in an independent cohort. When HLA alleles, especially DR and DQ, strongly co-occurred, attributing TCR associations to individual alleles was difficult. The authors suggested that the approach could potentially be generalized to other disease states and immunological phenotypes. According to a later genetic analysis, donors in an Asian-associated ancestry cluster had fewer N-insertions in productive TCRs than the roughly 670-donor mean. According to a later analysis, parvovirus B19, influenza, CMV and Epstein-Barr virus appeared linked to several top co-occurrence clusters. Correlated functional status among segregating V segments might be attributable to linkage disequilibrium, but an unknown experimental factor could not be ruled out. A later analysis found that TCR association rates varied across HLA loci, with DRB1 alleles showing the most associated TCRs and HLA-C alleles the fewest. CMV serostatus was the only immune exposure information available for the cohort. Specific HLA alleles were associated with 15,000 to 20,000 TCR beta sequences at a false discovery rate of 0.05 in a later analysis. The presence/absence analyses assumed that sequencing depth was roughly uniform across donors, and that assumption may not be true. In an earlier analysis of 587 of the donors, most TCR beta V segments appeared in productive rearrangements about 87% or about 30% of the time, broadly matching IMGT annotations. According to a later analysis, most CMV-associated TCR beta chains appeared to be HLA-restricted, and the HLA associations seemed to be driven largely by CMV exposure.

As to this clone: Its target antigen remains unknown. It has no much larger one-base neighbor in the sample; base qualities were not kept.

The CDR3 covers 16 residues, taking in both the cysteine and the phenylalanine. Just CDR3 DNA is preserved here, 48 bases in frame from base 1. Trimming takes 0 bases off V and 4 bases off J; junction bases not matched to a gene: 3. CDR1 LGHNA and CDR2 YNFKEQ are derived from the germline V gene. The cohort was made up of about 670 healthy bone marrow donors. At the time of sampling, every cohort member was nominally healthy, though immune exposures that went unrecorded were likely present. The donor tested CMV seropositive, placing the donor among the 250 to 350 seropositive members of the cohort. Every donor gave a peripheral blood sample, and the peripheral blood mononuclear cells from that sample were used for TCR beta sequencing. The Qiagen DNeasy Blood Extraction Kit was used to extract genomic DNA from the blood cell samples. The library was produced with the immunoSEQ multiplex PCR assay. A mixture of 60 forward primers for TCR Vbeta segments and 13 reverse primers for TCR Jbeta segments was used in the multiplex PCR. Amplification of the CDR3 region of rearranged TCR beta genes was performed with a multiplex PCR assay on genomic DNA. The amplified TCR beta libraries were sequenced on the Illumina HiSeq System as 87-base-pair reads. Processing in the source paper ran as follows. Across the 500 to 700 repertoires, a later analysis counted 80 million or so unique TCR beta chains, roughly 11 million of which were shared by at least two donors. A nearest-neighbor algorithm error-corrected the raw reads and collapsed the reads into unique sequences, merging closely related sequences to remove PCR and sequencing errors. V, D and J gene segments were assigned by aligning CDR3 sequences to IMGT reference sequences. For a sequence to be retained, a match of at least six nucleotides to both a V gene segment and a J gene segment was required. A rearrangement counted as productive if the CDR3 had no stop codons and remained in frame with V and J, and every other rearrangement counted as non-productive. CDR3 was defined according to IMGT convention as the region running from the second conserved V-encoded cysteine to the conserved J-encoded phenylalanine. In an earlier analysis of more than 550 of the donors, sequences lacking an unambiguous match to a single V gene segment were excluded. In an earlier analysis of approximately 560 of the donors, a V segment was called functional when productive rearrangements were above 56.7%, and segregating when the standard deviation between donors exceeded 5%. A statistical classification framework was built to diagnose cytomegalovirus status from the catalog of TCR beta chain sequences. In a later analysis, TCR nucleotide sequences were compared against IMGT/GENE-DB human TR gene sequences so that V and J genes could be assigned. The TCRdist pipeline was used in a later analysis to assign CDR3 sequences and most-parsimonious VDJ recombination scenarios. In a later analysis, each TCR beta chain was defined by its CDR3 amino acid sequence together with its V-gene family, and reads lacking a unique V-gene family were excluded. In a later analysis, nearly 600 highly shared, low-generation-probability nucleotide sequences were removed to address suspected cross-contamination and a sequencing artifact. In a later analysis, a clonal expansion index was calculated for each public chain from normalized within-repertoire ranks of inferred template counts. A later analysis computed generation probabilities with a VDJ recombination model fitted to out-of-frame rearrangements, and checked the results against IGoR. In a later analysis, TCR-TCR, TCR-HLA and TCR-CMV co-occurrence was scored with hypergeometric tests, and a repertoire-size bias correction was applied to TCR pairs. In a later analysis, false discovery rates were estimated by permuting HLA or CMV assignments 20 times. In a later analysis, co-occurring TCRs were grouped using DBSCAN, and TCRdist sequence similarity was added for clustering within HLA-allele-positive subsets. Co-occurrence clustering excluded repertoires with fewer than 30,000 or more than 120,000 public chains, plus five with anomalous nucleotide sharing. The clones in this table, taken by TCRdb from immuneACCESS, are in-frame only. Not every clone is retained; where verified, under half of the shortfall comes from an unresolved V gene, and the cause of the rest is unknown. That table gives V, J and clone size, and the DNA gave D and trimming. The sample table lists 150,000 or so clones, roughly 77% of them with a count of one. The top ten clones comprise roughly 7.1% of the sample.

The specimen sequenced was PBMCs. The receptor's source is a man aged 25 to 40 in good health and CMV-seropositive. The receptor chain draws on TRBV4-2 and TRBJ2-2; TRBD2 fits 9 bases in the junction. This receptor has the CDR3 CASSQDRSGGTGELFF. The nucleotide sequence reads as follows: TGTGCCAGCAGCCAAGATCGTAGCGGGGGCACCGGGGAGCTGTTTTTT.